This T cell receptor beta chain was identified during a study of T cell changes during pregnancy in multiple sclerosis. Germline CDR1 MDHEN, CDR2 SYDVKM. The V and J ends lost 3 bases and 0 bases respectively, with 3 bases between them. This CDR3 is built from 13 residues. Using immunoSEQ multiplex PCR, the repertoire was profiled, and TCRdb retains in-frame clones only, with some absent. The profile shows around 62,000 clones, about 90% of them singletons. V is TRBV28 and J is TRBJ1-3; D gene uncertain. This TCR derives from a female donor in good health, enrolled as a control in a pregnancy study. The sample was peripheral blood, taken in the second trimester of pregnancy. CDR3 region: CASSFRSGNTIYF. In DNA, the CDR3 is TGTGCCAGCAGTTTCCGCTCTGGAAACACCATATATTTT.